This TCR beta chain came from a study of CD8+ T cells in alopecia areata. Study-wide results and limits: Between patients, shared TCR sequences were less clear than in mice. This was possibly due in part to HLA diversity in the patient population.

Both peripheral blood and punch biopsies of lesional scalp skin were obtained from patients who had alopecia areata. Sorting separated CD4+ and CD8+ T cells out of PBMCs. Extraction and reverse transcription of RNA yielded cDNA as the sequencing template. Assay used: immunoSEQ multiplex PCR; TCRdb lists only in-frame clones, some missing. The profile shows more than 200,000 clones, 65% to 70% of them singletons. As regards this clone: Its antigen remains unidentified.

The sample here was CD4+ T cells sorted from blood, taken at week 0. The clonotype originates from a human donor with alopecia areata.

CDR3 amino acids: CSVLAGAQRGETQYF. CDR3 DNA sequence: TGCAGCGTCCTAGCGGGGGCGCAGCGGGGCGAGACCCAGTACTTC. The V gene is TRBV29-1, the J gene TRBJ2-5; 10 bases agree with TRBD2. The V segment lost 6 bases and the J segment 5 bases; nucleotides outside the gene matches: 12. CDR3 length equals 15 residues. Germline CDR1 is SQVTM and CDR2 is ANQGSEA.